Sequencing of this T cell receptor beta chain was carried out in a study of blood T cell repertoires in COVID-19. Overall study context: Material from acute and convalescent COVID-19 was sourced from the United States, Italy and Spain.

V lost 3 bases to trimming and J lost 4 bases; unmatched junction nucleotides: 3. The CDR3 spans 14 residues. The germline gives CDR1 LNHDA, CDR2 SQIVND (reference sequence). TCRdb's copy holds only in-frame clones and misses some; the assay was immunoSEQ multiplex PCR. The data contain about 61,000 clones, around 88% of them singletons. The TCR sequence derives from a woman older than 75 with active COVID-19. The chain recombines TRBV19 with TRBJ2-5; 9 nucleotides agree with TRBD2. The sample taken for sequencing was peripheral blood. The CDR3, as DNA: TGTGCCAGTAGTATGGGGACTAGCCCAGAGACCCAGTACTTC. This encodes CASSMGTSPETQYF.